A single sample is the source of the 26 T cell receptor beta chains below, sequenced in a study of T and B cells in COVID-19 patients. TRB rearrangements were amplified by multiplex PCR with BIOMED2 TRB-A/B primers. Using its own MiXCR run on the multiplex PCR reads, TCRdb lists one record per CDR3 protein. The repertoire has approximately 26,000 distinct CDR3 sequences, around a third of them found once; the top ten carry more than 1.5%. From blood, about 240-550 ng of genomic DNA served as TRB template. The sample was blood. These TCRs come from a human donor who had recovered from COVID-19.

This clonotype was seen only a few times. The J gene is TRBJ2-3, the V gene TRBV12-3 or TRBV12-4; D unresolved. The V end lost 6 bases, the J end lost 2 bases, and 21 bases lay between the germline ends. The CDR3 sequence is 17 residues long. This CDR3 reads CASSSFRLARLTDTQYF. In nucleotides, the CDR3 is TGTGCCAGCAGCTCCTTTCGACTGGCCCGGCTCACAGATACGCAGTATTTT.

By its share, this clonotype is medium-sized. The V and J genes are TRBV29-1 and TRBJ2-1, with 9 positions matching TRBD2. The CDR3 runs to 19 residues. The junction had 15 bases not matched to a gene; V was cut back by 3 bases and J by 0 bases. The germline CDR1 and CDR2 sequences are SQVTM and ANQGSEA. The CDR3 nucleotides read TGCAGCGTTGAGGGCGGGAGGGTCGTTATGGCTCCCTCCTACAATGAGCAGTTCTTC. It specifies CSVEGGRVVMAPSYNEQFF.

This clonotype ranks as medium-sized (0.01 to 0.1%). The chain's CDR3 is CASSQGSGDTQYF. The CDR3 DNA reads TGTGCCAGTAGTCAGGGTAGTGGAGATACGCAGTATTTT. The chain couples TRBV19 to TRBJ2-3; tentatively, D is TRBD1 (5 bases). This CDR3 is built from 13 residues. Germline CDR1 LNHDA, CDR2 SQIVND (reference sequence). Trimming cost V 5 bases and J 5 bases, with 11 bases left between them.

This rearrangement joins TRBV7-6 to TRBJ1-3; D is unclear. Germline values: CDR1 SGHVS, CDR2 FNYEAQ. Trimming removed 2 bases at V and 0 bases at J, with 8 bases between. CDR3 length: 15 residues. This CDR3 is CASSLSVNSGNTIYF. The CDR3 DNA sequence: TGTGCCAGCAGCTTAAGCGTAAACTCTGGAAACACCATATATTTT.

In this sample, this clonotype turned up a few times. V gene TRBV6-1 combines with J gene TRBJ2-5; maybe TRBD2 (5 bases). This CDR3 is built from 14 residues. Germline CDR1 reads MNHNS; CDR2 reads SASEGT. Trimming took off 0 bases at V and 5 bases at J, with 10 bases between the two ends. CDR3 sequence reads: CASSEATRLETQYF. CDR3 DNA sequence: TGTGCCAGCAGTGAAGCCACTAGACTGGAGACCCAGTACTTC.

Relative to its sample, this clonotype is medium-sized. The chain couples TRBV19 to TRBJ1-4; TRBD1 matches 9 bases. The ends lost 7 bases at V and 7 bases at J; junction bases unmatched: 10. In germline, CDR1 is LNHDA, CDR2 SQIVND (reference sequence). This CDR3 is built from 15 residues. The CDR3 sequence is CASTDPTGGTEKLFF. The CDR3 region has the DNA TGTGCCAGTACCGATCCGACAGGGGGGACTGAAAAACTGTTTTTT.

This chain joins TRBV12-3 or TRBV12-4 and TRBJ2-5; the match to TRBD2 covers 15 bases. This CDR3 has 17 amino acids. J lost 2 bases, V lost 4 bases, and 5 bases had no gene match. The CDR3 is CASSSGLAGGLQETQYF. The CDR3 nucleotides read TGTGCCAGCAGTTCCGGACTAGCGGGAGGGTTACAAGAGACCCAGTACTTC.

The CDR3 is CASSPEVGGHGGTIYF. The CDR3 nucleotides read TGTGCCAGCTCACCAGAGGTCGGGGGGCATGGAGGCACCATATATTTT. The genes are TRBV18 and TRBJ1-3, with D possibly matching TRBD1 (6 bases). The germline V gene encodes CDR1 KGHSH and CDR2 LQKENI. This CDR3 spans 16 amino acids. Trimming cost V 2 bases and J 9 bases, with 20 bases left between them.

The chain has TRBV19 and TRBJ1-6; the D is unclear. Between the trimmed V and J ends, which lost 6 bases and 12 bases, there was a span of 24 bases. This CDR3 spans 16 amino acids. Germline CDR1 LNHDA, CDR2 SQIVND (reference sequence). The CDR3 sequence is CASSSEISPLFLPLHF. In nucleotides, the CDR3 is TGTGCCAGTAGCTCAGAGATCAGCCCCCTTTTTTTACCCCTCCACTTT.

The chain links TRBV4-3 to TRBJ1-2; D might be TRBD1 (6 bases). This CDR3 is 15 amino acids long. V was clipped by 1 base and J by 4 bases, with 13 bases between them. Germline V CDR1 and CDR2: LGHNA, YSLEER. The CDR3 nucleotides are TGCGCCAGCAGCCAAGTTGGGGGCAGGGGCTATGGCTACACCTTC. It specifies CASSQVGGRGYGYTF.

This chain joins TRBV7-6 and TRBJ2-5; 10 bases are a match to TRBD2. This CDR3 is 17 amino acids long. Germline V gives CDR1 SGHVS, CDR2 FNYEAQ. Germline trimming cut 5 bases from V and 7 bases from J; bases unmatched to any gene: 16. The CDR3, as DNA: TGTGCCAGCAGCCCCGTAGGTAGCGGGGGGCCCCGGGGGACCCAGTACTTC. It specifies CASSPVGSGGPRGTQYF.

This clonotype was observed a few times. In DNA, the CDR3 is TGTGCCAGCAGCTCGAGGACGGGCTTCTCTGGAAACACCATATATTTT. The encoded protein is CASSSRTGFSGNTIYF. The chain is built from TRBV5-5 and TRBJ1-3; D not certain. Trimming shortened V by 3 bases and J by 0 bases, and 13 bases separated the two germline ends. CDR3 length equals 16 residues. Per germline, CDR1 SGHKS and CDR2 YYEKEE (reference sequence).

The chain joins TRBV30 to TRBJ2-5; D is uncertain. The ends were cut back, 8 bases at V and 6 bases at J, with 19 bases in the middle. Germline loops: CDR1 GTSNPN, CDR2 SVGIG (reference sequence). The length of the CDR3 is 13 residues. The CDR3 coding sequence is TGTGCCAGCAGTGAACGCAGGCAAAAGACCCAGTACTTC. Residues: CASSERRQKTQYF.

This clonotype was picked up a small number of times. The chain employs TRBV6-2 or TRBV6-3 and TRBJ2-1; tentatively, D is TRBD2 (6 bases). Trimming cost V 8 bases and J 2 bases, with 7 bases left between them. Germline V gives CDR1 MNHEY, CDR2 SVGEGT. CDR3 size: 12 residues. The CDR3 DNA is TGTGCCAGCCGCGGGGCCTACAATGAGCAGTTCTTC. Translation gives CASRGAYNEQFF.

This clonotype was seen only a few times. The chain is built from TRBV12-3 or TRBV12-4 and TRBJ2-7, with TRBD1 identical over 7 bases. The CDR3 consists of 14 residues. With V trimmed by 6 bases and J by 5 bases, 10 bases remained unmatched. DNA for the CDR3: TGTGCCAGCAGACCACGACAGGGTAGGCACGAGCAGTACTTC. Its protein is CASRPRQGRHEQYF.

The chain couples TRBV6-4 to TRBJ1-6; D not resolved. V lost 2 bases, J lost 10 bases, and 9 bases lay in between. The V gene's germline CDR1 is MRHNA and CDR2 SNTAGT. This CDR3 is 13 amino acids long. The CDR3: CASSDSPHSPLHF. CDR3 sequence (DNA): TGTGCCAGCAGTGACAGCCCTCACTCACCCCTCCACTTT.

In its sample, this clonotype was seen many times. V gene TRBV6-2 or TRBV6-3 combines with J gene TRBJ2-2; no clear D gene. The CDR3 is made up of 13 amino acids. Trimming shortened V by 7 bases and J by 9 bases, and 15 bases separated the two germline ends. In germline, CDR1 is MNHEY, CDR2 SVGEGT. In nucleotides, the CDR3 is TGTGCCAGCAAAGAGCCTGGCCTCCGGGAGCTGTTTTTT. It encodes CASKEPGLRELFF.

The genes are TRBV5-1 and TRBJ2-5; TRBD1 might be the D (7 bases). Germline CDR1 is SGHRS and CDR2 is YFSETQ. Trimming stripped 0 bases from V and 5 bases from J, with 11 bases between. CDR3 size: 14 residues. The DNA of the CDR3 is TGCGCCAGCAGCTTGGACAGGGGACTCGAGACCCAGTACTTC. This sequence encodes CASSLDRGLETQYF.

This clonotype turned up a few times. The chain employs TRBV5-5 and TRBJ2-1; no reliable D call. Germline V gene data show CDR1 as SGHKS and CDR2 as YYEKEE (reference sequence). The CDR3 extends over 13 amino acids. The ends were cut back, 0 bases at V and 4 bases at J, with 5 bases in the middle. The chain's CDR3 is CASSLAIYNEQFF. The DNA of the CDR3 is TGTGCCAGCAGCTTGGCCATTTACAATGAGCAGTTCTTC.

This chain uses TRBV7-2 with TRBJ1-1; D call uncertain. The CDR3 runs to 13 residues. Between the trimmed V and J ends, which lost 3 bases and 3 bases, there was a span of 8 bases. The germline CDR1 and CDR2 sequences are SGHTA and FQGNSA. The CDR3 DNA is TGTGCCAGCAGCTTGAACAGATACACTGAAGCTTTCTTT. It translates to CASSLNRYTEAFF.

The sample holds a few counts of this clonotype. The V call is TRBV7-6, the J call TRBJ2-3; D uncertain. V was trimmed by 1 base and J by 0 bases, leaving 8 bases between them. CDR3 length equals 15 residues. Germline CDR1 reads SGHVS; CDR2 reads FNYEAQ. CDR3 residues: CASSLDRRSTDTQYF. The DNA for the CDR3 is TGTGCCAGCAGCTTAGACAGACGGAGCACAGATACGCAGTATTTT.

This chain joins TRBV5-1 and TRBJ1-5, with a possible D match to TRBD1 (6 bases). The V end lost 0 bases, the J end lost 3 bases, and 10 bases lay between the germline ends. CDR1 and CDR2 from the germline V gene are SGHRS and YFSETQ. The CDR3 runs to 15 residues. DNA of the CDR3: TGCGCCAGCAGCTTGGAGGGGGTCTTCAATCAGCCCCAGCATTTT. The encoded protein is CASSLEGVFNQPQHF.

About this clonotype: The germline gene is not matched at one end of the junction; a read error may be the cause. The chain combines TRBV19 with TRBJ2-3; D may be TRBD1 or TRBD2 (6 bases each). This CDR3 is built from 16 residues. CDR1 is LNHDA and CDR2 is SQIVND in the germline V gene (reference sequence). This CDR3 is CASSMGGGLSTDTQYF. Written as DNA, the CDR3 is TGTGCCAGTAGTATGGGGGGCGGGCTTAGCACAGATACTCAGTATTTT. The entire variable domain, with the rest obtained from reference TRBV19 and TRBJ2-3, is as follows: DGGITQSPKYLFRKEGQNVTLSCEQNLNHDAMYWYRQDPGQGLRLIYYSQIVNDFQKGDIAEGYSVSREKKESFPLTVTSAQKNPTAFYLCASSMGGGLSTDTQYFGPGTRLTVL.

This clonotype showed up just a few times. This chain's CDR3 is CASSIRGAGTLAKNIQYF. CDR3 DNA sequence: TGTGCCAGTAGTATAAGGGGGGCGGGGACCCTAGCCAAAAACATTCAGTACTTC. The rearrangement joins TRBV19 to TRBJ2-4; tentatively, D is TRBD1 or TRBD2 (6 bases each). Germline V gene data show CDR1 as LNHDA and CDR2 as SQIVND (reference sequence). V was clipped by 2 bases and J by 0 bases, with 17 bases between them. The CDR3 contains 18 residues.

The V and J genes are TRBV5-4 and TRBJ1-1; TRBD1 is a possible D gene (6 bases). V lost 2 bases, J lost 3 bases, and 11 bases lay in between. The germline gives CDR1 SGHNT, CDR2 YYREEE (reference sequence). The CDR3 contains 14 residues. The CDR3 here is CASSFQGLDTEAFF. CDR3 DNA sequence: TGTGCCAGCAGCTTCCAGGGGTTGGACACTGAAGCTTTCTTT. The full variable domain, its missing parts supplied by reference TRBV5-4 and TRBJ1-1, is ETGVTQSPTHLIKTRGQQVTLRCSSQSGHNTVSWYQQALGQGPQFIFQYYREEENGRGNFPPRFSGLQFPNYSSELNVNALELDDSALYLCASSFQGLDTEAFFGQGTRLTVV.

This chain connects TRBV15 to TRBJ2-7; unclear D gene. Between the trimmed V and J ends, which lost 0 bases and 4 bases, there was a span of 13 bases. From germline, CDR1 is LNHNV and CDR2 YYDKDF (reference sequence). The CDR3 has 15 residues. CDR3: CATSRDFRVEYEQYF. The DNA of the CDR3 is TGTGCCACCAGCAGAGACTTCCGGGTTGAATACGAGCAGTACTTC. The complete variable domain, with remaining parts taken from reference TRBV15 and TRBJ2-7, reads DAMVIQNPRYQVTQFGKPVTLSCSQTLNHNVMYWYQQKSSQAPKLLFHYYDKDFNNEADTPDNFQSRRPNTSFCFLDIRSPGLGDTAMYLCATSRDFRVEYEQYFGPGTRLTVT.